These 23 T cell receptor beta chains were sequenced from one sample in a study of CD8 T cells in ankylosing spondylitis. TCRdb itself ran the 5' RACE reads through MiXCR, one entry per CDR3 protein. Of roughly 180,000 distinct CDR3 sequences listed, 11% are singletons. Specimen: blood, either unsorted or a sorted T cell fraction (not recorded which). These receptors originate from a male donor with ankylosing spondylitis or in good health (not recorded which).

The chain joins TRBV20-1 to TRBJ1-5; D remains unclear. Germline CDR1 reads DFQATT; CDR2 reads SNEGSKA (reference sequence). This CDR3 is 19 amino acids long. With 2 bases removed from V and 0 bases from J, the gap between germline ends came to 23 bases. DNA for the CDR3: TGCAGTGCTAGAATATACACCGGGCGCTTGGACTATAGCAATCAGCCCCAGCATTTT. Protein product: CSARIYTGRLDYSNQPQHF.

This clonotype has a count of ten or more. V usage is TRBV20-1 and J usage is TRBJ1-5, with 8 bases that match TRBD1. Germline CDR1 and CDR2: DFQATT and SNEGSKA (reference sequence). The CDR3 consists of 16 residues. Trimming took 6 bases from V and 2 from J; bases not matched to a gene: 12. The CDR3: CSAHPGQGSGNQPQHF. As DNA, the CDR3 is TGCAGTGCCCACCCTGGACAGGGATCGGGCAATCAGCCCCAGCATTTT.

This clonotype was seen at least ten times. The chain is built from TRBV12-3 or TRBV12-4 and TRBJ1-5; tentatively, D is TRBD1 (6 bases). V was trimmed by 1 base and J by 10 bases, leaving 11 bases between them. There are 13 residues in the CDR3. The CDR3 bases are TGTGCCAGCAGTTTAGTAGACGGGGGCCCCCAGCATTTT. Encoded protein: CASSLVDGGPQHF.

The V and J genes are TRBV7-2 and TRBJ2-7, with D unresolved. This CDR3 region has 14 residues. Germline-derived CDR1 and CDR2 are SGHTA and FQGNSA. V was shortened by 1 base and J by 4 bases, with 11 bases between the two germline ends. The CDR3: CASSLGSSPYEQYF. The CDR3 nucleotides read TGTGCCAGCAGCTTAGGTTCCTCCCCTTACGAGCAGTACTTC.

The chain recombines TRBV2 with TRBJ2-2; 13 bases are a match to TRBD2. This CDR3 has 16 amino acids. Losses at the gene ends were 4 bases for V and 4 bases for J; bases not matched to a gene: 3. Germline-derived CDR1 and CDR2 are SNHLY and FYNNEI. CDR3 coding DNA: TGTGCCAGCAGTGTACTAGCGGGAGGGGGCACCGGGGAGCTGTTTTTT. It translates to CASSVLAGGGTGELFF.

This clonotype was seen repeatedly, ten times or more. This chain uses TRBV3-1 with TRBJ2-7, with D perhaps matching TRBD1 (5 bases). Germline-derived CDR1 and CDR2 are LGHDT and YNNKEL (reference sequence). V dropped 0 bases and J dropped 4 bases, with 16 bases sitting between them. This CDR3 region has 16 residues. CDR3 residues: CASSQEGQGTWYEQYF. In DNA form, the CDR3 reads TGTGCCAGCAGCCAAGAAGGGCAGGGTACGTGGTACGAGCAGTACTTC.

This clonotype came up many times. The chain uses TRBV6-1 and TRBJ1-2; 10 bases are shared with TRBD1. Germline V gene lookup returns CDR1 MNHNS and CDR2 SASEGT. This CDR3 region has 13 residues. V dropped 6 bases and J dropped 8; count of bases not matched to a gene: 6. CDR3 nucleotides: TGTGCCAGCAGAATAGACAGGGGGCTCGGCTACACCTTC. Translation: CASRIDRGLGYTF.

The genes are TRBV11-2 and TRBJ2-3; 7 bases are shared with TRBD1. This CDR3 comprises 18 residues. CDR1 and CDR2 (germline): SGHAT, FQNNGV. V shed 3 bases, J shed 3 bases, and the junction held 15 bases outside the gene matches. CDR3 sequence reads: CASSFPDSVRQGTDTQYF. In DNA, the CDR3 is TGTGCCAGCAGCTTTCCCGACAGCGTCCGACAGGGTACAGATACGCAGTATTTT.

Comments on this clonotype: One base away lies a much larger clone, so this may be a sequencing read error. The rearrangement joins TRBV10-2 to TRBJ2-7, with 12 bases aligning to TRBD2. The CDR3 consists of 15 residues. Germline assignment: CDR1 WSHSY and CDR2 SAAADI. The CDR3 bases are TGCGCCAGCACCGGGCTAGCGGGAGGGTTTAACGAGCAGTGCTTC. Translation gives CASTGLAGGFNEQCF.

V and J are TRBV7-9 and TRBJ1-1; 7 positions agree with TRBD1. The CDR3 sequence is 13 residues long. V lost 3 bases to trimming and J lost 5 bases; unmatched junction nucleotides: 3. Germline V gene lookup returns CDR1 SEHNR and CDR2 FQNEAQ (reference sequence). The CDR3 nucleotides read TGTGCCAGCAGCTTGACAGGGTCGACTGAAGCTTTCTTT. Translated: CASSLTGSTEAFF.

The chain carries TRBV20-1 and TRBJ1-2; perhaps TRBD1 as D (5 bases). The CDR3 is 16 residues long. V was pared by 5 bases and J by 4 bases, with 23 bases between. Germline V CDR1 and CDR2: DFQATT, SNEGSKA (reference sequence). CDR3: CSALGERPLRGYGYTF. CDR3 DNA: TGCAGTGCTCTGGGGGAAAGGCCTTTAAGGGGCTATGGCTACACCTTC.

The table lists this clonotype with many counts. This chain uses TRBV12-3 or TRBV12-4 with TRBJ2-1; 9 bases map to TRBD2. V shed 5 bases and J 10 bases; nucleotides not matched to a gene: 12. The CDR3 has 15 residues. Written as DNA, the CDR3 is TGTGCCAGCAGTCCTCTAGGTAGCGGGAGCAGGGAGCAGTTCTTC. Translation gives CASSPLGSGSREQFF.

Ten or more counts support this clonotype. This sequence joins TRBV29-1 and TRBJ2-7, with no clear D. The CDR3 spans 13 residues. Trimming removed 2 bases from V and 6 bases from J, with 14 bases in between. Germline V CDR1 and CDR2: SQVTM, ANQGSEA. The CDR3 spells CSVEWWKTGEQYF. The CDR3 DNA follows: TGCAGCGTTGAATGGTGGAAGACCGGCGAGCAGTACTTC.

This clonotype was observed a handful of times. The rearrangement uses TRBV3-1 and TRBJ2-3; 9 bases map to TRBD1. V gave up 6 bases and J gave up 6 bases; unmatched junction bases: 7. CDR1 and CDR2 from the germline V gene are LGHDT and YNNKEL (reference sequence). This CDR3 has 14 amino acids. CDR3 sequence: CASRSQGALDTQYF. The CDR3 nucleotides read TGTGCCAGCAGGTCACAGGGGGCGTTGGATACGCAGTATTTT.

This clonotype was observed many times. The chain employs TRBV29-1 and TRBJ2-1; D is possibly TRBD2 (6 bases). This CDR3 is built from 16 residues. Germline V lookup: CDR1 SQVTM, CDR2 ANQGSEA. V lost 4 bases to trimming and J lost 0 bases, with 16 bases between them. CDR3 sequence (DNA): TGCAGCGTTGGGTTCAGGAGAGCGGGCTCCTACAATGAGCAGTTCTTC. Translation gives CSVGFRRAGSYNEQFF.

About this clonotype: Since no conserved phenylalanine or tryptophan closes the CDR3, a read error is the likely cause. CDR3 loop: CASSPGAIYGYTL. CDR3 DNA sequence: TGTGCCAGCAGCCCGGGGGCGATCTATGGCTACACCTTG. The V call is TRBV11-2, the J call TRBJ1-2, with a possible D match to TRBD1 (6 bases). Trimming stripped 5 bases from V and 4 bases from J, with 11 bases between. The CDR3 contains 13 residues. Per germline, CDR1 SGHAT and CDR2 FQNNGV.

In this sample, this clonotype turned up many times. The chain recombines TRBV10-2 with TRBJ1-2, with D unresolved. The CDR3 covers 12 residues. Germline V gene sequence: CDR1 WSHSY, CDR2 SAAADI. Trimming left V 6 bases short and J 2 bases short, with 7 bases between. The CDR3 loop reads CASSTDNYGYTF. The CDR3 bases are TGCGCCAGCAGCACAGACAACTATGGCTACACCTTC.

This clonotype was seen repeatedly, ten times or more. The J gene is TRBJ1-1, the V gene TRBV7-8, with D hard to call. The germline V and J ends were trimmed by 3 bases and 1 base, with 12 bases remaining between them. The germline gives CDR1 SGHVS, CDR2 FQNEAQ. The CDR3 spans 15 residues. The CDR3 region is CASSFRLTANTEAFF. The CDR3 nucleotides are TGTGCCAGCAGCTTTCGCTTGACGGCGAACACTGAAGCTTTCTTT. Full variable domain (missing parts from reference TRBV7-8 and TRBJ1-1): GAGVSQSPRYKVAKRGQDVALRCDPISGHVSLFWYQQALGQGPEFLTYFQNEAQLDKSGLPSDRFFAERPEGSVSTLKIQRTQQEDSAVYLCASSFRLTANTEAFFGQGTRLTVV.

This clonotype was recorded many times. This chain uses TRBV5-1 with TRBJ2-3; D perhaps matches TRBD1 (6 bases). The CDR3 runs 15 residues. Germline loops: CDR1 SGHRS, CDR2 YFSETQ. The ends were cut back, 2 bases at V and 2 bases at J, with 12 bases in the middle. CDR3 DNA sequence: TGCGCCAGCAGCTTTTCAGGGGCGGTCACAGATACGCAGTATTTT. Translated: CASSFSGAVTDTQYF.

This clonotype was seen many times. The genes are TRBV4-2 and TRBJ2-4; D may be TRBD2 (5 bases). Germline CDR1 and CDR2: LGHNA and YNFKEQ. The V and J ends lost 9 bases and 0 bases respectively, with 12 bases between them. The CDR3 runs to 14 residues. For the CDR3, the DNA is TGTGCCAGTTCTAGAGGACTAGCCAAAAACATTCAGTACTTC. It is translated as CASSRGLAKNIQYF.

This clonotype has at least ten counts. V usage is TRBV4-3 and J usage is TRBJ2-3; tentatively, D is TRBD2 (6 bases). The CDR3 totals 13 residues. The germline gives CDR1 LGHNA, CDR2 YSLEER. The ends were cut back, 4 bases at V and 4 bases at J, with 9 bases in the middle. In DNA, the CDR3 is TGCGCCAGCAGCCGCGGGGACCCAGATACGCAGTATTTT. Translation: CASSRGDPDTQYF.

This clonotype was seen ten or more times. J is TRBJ2-5 and V is TRBV20-1; TRBD2 is a possible D gene (5 bases). Per the germline V gene, CDR1 is DFQATT and CDR2 is SNEGSKA (reference sequence). Trimming pared 0 bases from V and 5 bases from J, leaving 10 bases between. The CDR3 spans 13 residues. CDR3 in amino acids: CSARDTGLETQYF. The CDR3 bases are TGCAGTGCTAGAGATACGGGGTTGGAGACCCAGTACTTC.

This chain links TRBV18 with TRBJ2-6, with 8 bases matching TRBD1. Trimming at V came to 4 bases and at J to 0 bases, leaving 11 bases not matched to a gene. Germline CDR1 is KGHSH and CDR2 is LQKENI. The CDR3 contains 19 residues. CDR3: CASSLLPGQDRSGANVLTF. The CDR3 nucleotides read TGTGCCAGCTCACTCCTCCCGGGACAGGACCGCTCTGGGGCCAACGTCCTGACTTTC.